The subject of this entry is one T cell receptor (beta chain). The antigen remains undetermined. V was cut by 3 bases and J by 6 bases, with 6 bases left in between. Germline lookup yields CDR1 ENHRY and CDR2 SYGVKD. This CDR3 spans 12 amino acids. This sample is part of a study of T cells in localized non-small cell lung cancer. General study results and limits: Adjacent lung was found to contain a median about 60 of the top 100 tumor clones. An association was observed between higher blood T cell density and longer overall survival.

Using immunoSEQ multiplex PCR, the repertoire was profiled, and TCRdb retains in-frame clones only, with some absent. Here the sample spans about 15,000 clones, approximately 85% being singletons. This specimen was peripheral blood, taken before any cancer treatment. The genes are TRBV10-3 and TRBJ2-1; TRBD1 is a possible D gene (5 bases). The clonotype was recovered from a woman between 40 and 69 years old with stage I lung adenocarcinoma. The CDR3 DNA sequence: TGTGCCATCAGTGATCAGGGCAATGAGCAGTTCTTC. As protein: CAISDQGNEQFF.